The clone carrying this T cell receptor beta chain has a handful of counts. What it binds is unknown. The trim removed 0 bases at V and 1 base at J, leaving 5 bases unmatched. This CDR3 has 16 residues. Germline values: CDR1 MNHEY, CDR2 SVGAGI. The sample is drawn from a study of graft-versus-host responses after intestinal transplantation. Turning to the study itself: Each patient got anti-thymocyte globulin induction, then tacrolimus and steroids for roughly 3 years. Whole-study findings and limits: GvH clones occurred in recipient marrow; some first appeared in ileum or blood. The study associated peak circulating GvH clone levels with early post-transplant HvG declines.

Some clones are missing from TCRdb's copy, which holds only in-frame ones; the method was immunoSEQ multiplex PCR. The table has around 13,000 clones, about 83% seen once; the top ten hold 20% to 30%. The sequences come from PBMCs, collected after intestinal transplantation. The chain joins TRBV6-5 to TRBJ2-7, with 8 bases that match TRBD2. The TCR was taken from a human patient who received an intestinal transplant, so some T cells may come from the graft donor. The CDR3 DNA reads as TGTGCCAGCAGTTACTCGTCTAGCGGGCCTTCCTACGAGCAGTACTTC. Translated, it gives CASSYSSSGPSYEQYF.